This TCR beta chain was sequenced in a study of blood T cell repertoires in COVID-19. Looking at the study overall: Specimens from acute and convalescent COVID-19 originated in the United States, Italy and Spain. From T cells, B-cell-depleted T cells, or PBMCs came the material, which was cDNA or gDNA.

Here immunoSEQ multiplex PCR was the method, and the copy in TCRdb shows in-frame clones only, minus some. The sample has some 150,000 clones; 84% are singletons. The participants were between about 18 and 90 years old and came from about two dozen US areas. The germline gives CDR1 KGHSH, CDR2 LQKENI. Trimming removed 3 bases at V and 0 bases at J, with 5 bases between. The CDR3 loop spans 13 amino acids. The chain recombines TRBV18 with TRBJ2-5; no definite D call. The sequenced material came from PBMCs or T cells enriched from blood (not recorded which). The TCR was taken from a young woman who had been exposed to COVID-19. CDR3 loop: CASSPGNQETQYF. The CDR3 bases are TGTGCCAGCTCACCCGGTAACCAAGAGACCCAGTACTTC.